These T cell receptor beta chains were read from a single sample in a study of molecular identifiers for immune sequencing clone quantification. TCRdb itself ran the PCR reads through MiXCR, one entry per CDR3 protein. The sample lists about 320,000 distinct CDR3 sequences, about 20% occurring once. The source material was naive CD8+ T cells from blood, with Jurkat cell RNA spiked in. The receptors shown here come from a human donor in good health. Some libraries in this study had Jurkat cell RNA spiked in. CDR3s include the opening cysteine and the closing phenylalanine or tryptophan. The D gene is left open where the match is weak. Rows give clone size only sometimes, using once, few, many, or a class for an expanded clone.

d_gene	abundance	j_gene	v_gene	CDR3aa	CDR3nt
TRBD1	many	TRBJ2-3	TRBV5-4	CASSHEGADTQYF	TGTGCCAGCAGCCACGAGGGGGCCGATACGCAGTATTTT
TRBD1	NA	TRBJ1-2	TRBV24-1	CATTVGGGTGYTF	TGTGCCACCACCGTAGGGGGCGGAACTGGCTACACCTTC
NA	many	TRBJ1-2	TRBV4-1	CASSSSVIQKHGYTF	TGCGCCAGCAGCTCCTCAGTTATACAGAAGCATGGCTACACCTTC
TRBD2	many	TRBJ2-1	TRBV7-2	CASSSIAGISYNEQFF	TGTGCCAGCAGCTCGATAGCGGGGATCTCCTACAATGAGCAGTTCTTC
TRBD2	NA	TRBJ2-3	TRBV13	CASSSTLAGGEKSTDTQYF	TGTGCCAGCAGCTCCACACTAGCGGGGGGGGAAAAAAGCACAGATACGCAGTATTTT
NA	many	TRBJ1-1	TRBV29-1	CSGTRMNTEAFF	TGCAGCGGAACACGAATGAACACTGAAGCTTTCTTT
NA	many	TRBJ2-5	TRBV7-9	CASSWPSLGLETQYF	TGTGCCAGCAGCTGGCCCTCTTTGGGTCTAGAGACCCAGTACTTC
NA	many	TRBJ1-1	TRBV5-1	CASPYRGNTEAFF	TGCGCCAGCCCTTACAGAGGGAACACTGAAGCTTTCTTT
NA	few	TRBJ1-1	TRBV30	CAWSVSDSTEAFF	TGTGCCTGGAGTGTATCTGACAGCACTGAAGCTTTCTTT
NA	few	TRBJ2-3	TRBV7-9	CASSLAVGGHTDTQYF	TGTGCCAGCAGCTTAGCGGTGGGCGGACACACAGATACGCAGTATTTT
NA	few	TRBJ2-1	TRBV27	CASSPLTYTISSYNEQFF	TGTGCCAGCAGTCCCCTCACTTACACGATTAGCTCCTACAATGAGCAGTTCTTC
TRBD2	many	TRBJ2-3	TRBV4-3	CASPGGSSTDTQYF	TGCGCCAGCCCTGGCGGGAGCAGCACAGATACGCAGTATTTT
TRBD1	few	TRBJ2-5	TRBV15	CATSRDWSGQGAETQYF	TGTGCCACCAGCAGAGATTGGAGCGGGCAGGGGGCCGAGACCCAGTACTTC
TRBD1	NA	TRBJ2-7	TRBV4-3	CASSQDGQGNEQYF	TGCGCCAGCAGCCAAGATGGACAGGGGAACGAGCAGTACTTC
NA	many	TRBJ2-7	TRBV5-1	CASSSDGSRKDEQYF	TGCGCCAGCAGCTCGGACGGCAGCCGAAAGGACGAGCAGTACTTC
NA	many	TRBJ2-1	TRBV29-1	CSVRGPYNEQFF	TGCAGCGTCCGCGGCCCCTACAATGAGCAGTTCTTC
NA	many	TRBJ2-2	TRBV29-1	CSAHRRRTAGGLFF	TGCAGCGCCCACCGTCGGCGGACGGCCGGGGGGCTGTTTTTT
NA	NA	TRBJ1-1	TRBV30	CARSPGTLGTEAFF	TGTGCCCGGAGTCCCGGGACTTTGGGCACTGAAGCTTTCTTT
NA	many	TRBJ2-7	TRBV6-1	CASSEAASYEQYF	TGTGCCAGCAGTGAAGCTGCTTCCTACGAGCAGTACTTC
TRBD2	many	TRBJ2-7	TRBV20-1	CSATGTSDYEQYF	TGCAGTGCCACCGGGACTAGCGACTACGAGCAGTACTTC
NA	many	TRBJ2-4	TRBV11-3	CASSFPADSRIQYF	TGTGCCAGCAGCTTCCCCGCGGACTCTAGGATTCAGTACTTC
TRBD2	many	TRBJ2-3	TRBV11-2	CASSLWASGGGGGDTQYF	TGTGCCAGCAGCTTATGGGCTAGCGGGGGGGGCGGTGGAGATACGCAGTATTTT
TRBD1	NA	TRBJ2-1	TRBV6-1	CASTEDRGSYNEQFF	TGTGCCAGCACCGAAGACAGGGGCTCCTACAATGAGCAGTTCTTC
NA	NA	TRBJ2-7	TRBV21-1	CASSKMGTGNHEQYF	TGTGCCAGCAGCAAAATGGGGACAGGGAACCACGAGCAGTACTTC
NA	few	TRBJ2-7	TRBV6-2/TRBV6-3	CASSYSQTYEQYF	TGTGCCAGCAGTTACAGTCAAACCTACGAGCAGTACTTC
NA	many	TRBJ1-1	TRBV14	CASSRTGLGTEAFF	TGTGCCAGCAGCCGCACAGGGTTAGGCACTGAAGCTTTCTTT
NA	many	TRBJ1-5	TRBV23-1	CARYSTNSGCNQPQHF	TGCGCCCGCTACTCTACGAACAGTGGATGCAATCAGCCCCAGCATTTT
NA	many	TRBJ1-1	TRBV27	CASSTGQPTEAFF	TGTGCCAGCAGTACGGGACAACCTACTGAAGCTTTCTTT
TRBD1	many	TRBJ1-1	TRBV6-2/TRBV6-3	CASSLMTGVPEAFF	TGTGCCAGCAGCCTCATGACAGGGGTACCTGAAGCTTTCTTT
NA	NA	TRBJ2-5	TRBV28	CVSSLLGDQETQYF	TGTGTCAGCAGTTTGTTGGGGGACCAAGAGACCCAGTACTTC
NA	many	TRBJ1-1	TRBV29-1	CSARNTEAFF	TGCAGCGCCCGCAACACTGAAGCTTTCTTT
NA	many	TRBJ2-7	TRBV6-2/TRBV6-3	CASSHGDYYEQYF	TGTGCCAGCAGTCACGGGGATTACTACGAGCAGTACTTC
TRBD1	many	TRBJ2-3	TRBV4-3	CASSQYEGAEDTQYF	TGCGCCAGCAGCCAGTATGAGGGGGCCGAAGATACGCAGTATTTT
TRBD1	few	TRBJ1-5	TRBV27	CASSRQGGEPQHF	TGTGCCAGCAGTCGACAGGGAGGGGAGCCCCAGCATTTT
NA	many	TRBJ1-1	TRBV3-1	CASSQVGAEAFF	TGTGCCAGCAGCCAAGTGGGCGCTGAAGCTTTCTTT
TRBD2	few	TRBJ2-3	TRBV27	CASSQGLAGDTQYF	TGTGCCAGCAGTCAAGGACTAGCGGGAGATACGCAGTATTTT
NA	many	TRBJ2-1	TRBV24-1	CATSSARQGYNEQFF	TGTGCCACCAGTTCGGCACGGCAGGGTTACAATGAGCAGTTCTTC
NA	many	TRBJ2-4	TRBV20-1	CSARVPTKNIQYF	TGCAGTGCTAGAGTACCCACCAAAAACATTCAGTACTTC
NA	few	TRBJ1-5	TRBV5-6	CASSFGPLGTQPQHF	TGTGCCAGCAGCTTTGGGCCCCTGGGTACTCAGCCCCAGCATTTT
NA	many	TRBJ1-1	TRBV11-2	CASSSPRQLNTEAFF	TGTGCCAGCAGCTCGCCTCGACAGCTAAACACTGAAGCTTTCTTT
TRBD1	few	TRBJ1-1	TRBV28	CASSLQGVQTEAFF	TGTGCCAGCAGTTTGCAGGGGGTACAGACTGAAGCTTTCTTT
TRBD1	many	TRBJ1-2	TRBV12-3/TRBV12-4	CASSLTGSDYGYTF	TGTGCCAGCAGTTTGACAGGGTCCGACTATGGCTACACCTTC